These T cell receptor beta chains were read from a single sample in a study of blood T cell repertoires in COVID-19. Data came from immunoSEQ multiplex PCR; TCRdb stores just in-frame clones and leaves some out. In the table there are some 70,000 clones, 85% to 90% of which are singletons. The sequencing input was peripheral blood. The receptors were gathered from a man aged 80 or over with acute or convalescent COVID-19. CDR3s include the opening cysteine and the closing phenylalanine or tryptophan. D genes are given only for firm matches. Only some rows state a clone size, as once, few, many or a class for expanded clones.

d_call: TRBD1; clone_size: NA; v_call: TRBV7-2; j_call: TRBJ1-1; cdr3_aa: CASSLGRDRGRGAFF; cdr3_nt: TGTGCCAGCAGCTTAGGCCGGGACAGGGGGCGCGGGGCTTTCTTT
d_call: TRBD1; clone_size: once; v_call: TRBV19; j_call: TRBJ2-4; cdr3_aa: CASSIGRQGNIQYF; cdr3_nt: TGTGCCAGTAGTATAGGAAGACAGGGCAACATTCAGTACTTC
d_call: NA; clone_size: NA; v_call: TRBV5-1; j_call: TRBJ2-2; cdr3_aa: CASSFDSGGELFF; cdr3_nt: TGCGCCAGCAGCTTCGACAGTGGCGGGGAGCTGTTTTTT
d_call: NA; clone_size: NA; v_call: TRBV21-1; j_call: TRBJ2-5; cdr3_aa: CASSKKTHGQQYQETQYF; cdr3_nt: TGTGCCAGCAGCAAAAAAACACACGGACAGCAATATCAAGAGACCCAGTACTTC
d_call: NA; clone_size: NA; v_call: TRBV11-3; j_call: TRBJ2-7; cdr3_aa: CASSSVQGPYEQYF; cdr3_nt: TGTGCCAGCAGCTCTGTACAGGGCCCCTATGAGCAGTACTTC
d_call: TRBD1; clone_size: few; v_call: TRBV6-5; j_call: TRBJ2-5; cdr3_aa: CASSRTGRGQETQYF; cdr3_nt: TGTGCCAGCAGTAGGACAGGGCGTGGACAAGAGACCCAGTACTTC
d_call: NA; clone_size: NA; v_call: TRBV3-1/TRBV3-2; j_call: TRBJ2-7; cdr3_aa: CASSLEGGHGYEQYF; cdr3_nt: TGTGCCAGCAGCTTAGAAGGAGGGCACGGCTACGAGCAGTACTTC
d_call: NA; clone_size: NA; v_call: TRBV27; j_call: TRBJ2-1; cdr3_aa: CASSSTLRIGGYNEQFF; cdr3_nt: TGTGCCAGCAGTTCCACCCTCCGGATCGGCGGCTACAATGAGCAGTTCTTC
d_call: TRBD1; clone_size: NA; v_call: TRBV4-3; j_call: TRBJ2-6; cdr3_aa: CASSQGGQGRSGANVLTF; cdr3_nt: TGCGCCAGCAGCCAAGGCGGACAGGGGCGCTCTGGGGCCAACGTCCTGACTTTC
d_call: TRBD1; clone_size: NA; v_call: TRBV10-2; j_call: TRBJ2-5; cdr3_aa: CASTPFGQGEETQYF; cdr3_nt: TGCGCCAGCACTCCCTTCGGACAGGGAGAAGAGACCCAGTACTTC
d_call: NA; clone_size: once; v_call: TRBV10-3; j_call: TRBJ2-5; cdr3_aa: CAISTSLETQYF; cdr3_nt: TGTGCCATCAGTACTAGCTTGGAGACCCAGTACTTC